These 11 T cell receptor beta chains were sequenced from one sample in a study of blood T cell repertoires in COVID-19. Sequencing used immunoSEQ multiplex PCR; TCRdb keeps in-frame clones, though not all of them. Among 300,000 to 350,000 clones, approximately 88% were seen once, and the ten largest hold over 4.5%. The sample consisted of PBMCs or T cells enriched from blood (not recorded which). These receptors originate from a man aged 25 to 40 who had recovered from COVID-19.

The chain has TRBV30 and TRBJ2-2; D perhaps matches TRBD1 (5 bases). The CDR3 spans 12 residues. V shed 4 bases and J shed 6 bases, with 9 bases lying between them. The germline V gene has CDR1 GTSNPN and CDR2 SVGIG (reference sequence). In DNA form, the CDR3 reads TGTGCCTGGACTAGGGGTTCCGGGGAGCTGTTTTTT. It is translated as CAWTRGSGELFF.

The chain carries TRBV10-1 and TRBJ1-6; the D gene is possibly TRBD1 (5 bases). Germline CDR1 and CDR2: WNHNN and SYGVQD (reference sequence). The CDR3 is 14 residues long. The V end was cut by 9 bases, the J end by 7 bases, with 16 bases between. The CDR3 DNA sequence: TGCGCCAGTACAGACGGACATCGGAATTCACCCCTCCACTTT. As protein: CASTDGHRNSPLHF.

This chain links TRBV5-4 with TRBJ2-1; 10 bases match TRBD2. Germline values: CDR1 SGHNT, CDR2 YYREEE (reference sequence). The CDR3 consists of 17 residues. Losses at the gene ends were 4 bases for V and 0 bases for J; bases not matched to a gene: 7. This CDR3 reads CASSPLAGVSSYNEQFF. In nucleotides, the CDR3 is TGTGCCAGCAGCCCCCTAGCGGGGGTAAGCTCCTACAATGAGCAGTTCTTC.

V is TRBV2 and J is TRBJ1-4; TRBD1 agrees at 9 bases. V shed 7 bases, J shed 8 bases, and the junction held 11 bases outside the gene matches. CDR1 and CDR2 from the germline V gene are SNHLY and FYNNEI. This CDR3 contains 15 residues. CDR3 bases: TGTGCCAGCACCAAACATACGACAGGGGGGGAAAAACTGTTTTTT. This gives the protein CASTKHTTGGEKLFF.

The CDR3 here is CASSLDGTSLSYEQYF. In DNA form, the CDR3 reads TGTGCCAGCAGTTTAGACGGGACTAGCCTTTCCTACGAGCAGTACTTC. V is TRBV28 and J is TRBJ2-7; TRBD2 aligns across 9 bases. The CDR3 runs to 16 residues. V shed 2 bases and J 1 base; nucleotides not matched to a gene: 6. Germline V gene lookup returns CDR1 MDHEN and CDR2 SYDVKM.

This chain links TRBV11-2 with TRBJ1-2; 9 bases are shared with TRBD1. The CDR3 covers 18 residues. Trimming took 0 bases from V and 2 from J; bases not matched to a gene: 10. Germline CDR1 and CDR2: SGHAT and FQNNGV. CDR3 amino acids: CASSLDPPGQGSNYGYTF. The CDR3 DNA reads as TGTGCCAGCAGCTTAGATCCCCCGGGACAGGGCTCCAACTATGGCTACACCTTC.

The chain has TRBV11-2 and TRBJ2-5; D ambiguous. Trimming stripped 4 bases from V and 2 bases from J, with 11 bases between. This CDR3 spans 14 amino acids. CDR1 is SGHAT, CDR2 FQNNGV, per germline. CDR3 amino acids: CASSSFYSQETQYF. The CDR3 nucleotides read TGTGCCAGCAGCTCCTTTTACTCTCAAGAGACCCAGTACTTC.

The chain has TRBV29-1 and TRBJ1-2, with D possibly matching TRBD1 (6 bases). Deletions cut 5 bases from V and 6 bases from J, with 10 bases between. The V gene's germline CDR1 is SQVTM and CDR2 ANQGSEA. This CDR3 has 11 amino acids. CDR3 in amino acids: CSVQGLDGYTF. The CDR3 DNA reads TGCAGCGTTCAGGGGCTGGATGGCTACACCTTC.

The chain joins TRBV12-3 or TRBV12-4 to TRBJ1-2; 9 bases are shared with TRBD1. The CDR3 totals 13 residues. Trimming removed 5 bases from V and 6 bases from J; junction bases left unmatched: 4. The CDR3 sequence: CASSQDRGNGYTF. The CDR3 DNA reads TGTGCCAGCAGTCAAGACAGGGGGAATGGCTACACCTTC.

With regard to this clone: This CDR3 is also generated by other DNA sequences in the sample. This chain links TRBV5-1 with TRBJ2-7, with 10 nucleotides matching TRBD1. CDR1 SGHRS and CDR2 YFSETQ come from the germline V gene. The CDR3 runs 14 residues. The J segment lost 4 bases and the V segment lost 3 bases, leaving 4 bases of the junction unmatched. In DNA form, the CDR3 reads TGCGCCAGCAGCTCGACAGGGGGCAGTTACGAGCAGTACTTC. Translated: CASSSTGGSYEQYF.

The CDR3 reads CASSTLEGRFATEAFF. The CDR3 DNA reads as TGTGCCAGCAGCACCCTCGAGGGCCGTTTCGCCACTGAAGCTTTCTTT. The chain recombines TRBV13 with TRBJ1-1; D call uncertain. Trimming removed 5 bases at V and 4 bases at J, with 20 bases between. CDR1 and CDR2 (germline): PRHDT, FYEKMQ (reference sequence). CDR3 size: 16 residues.